The clone carrying this T cell receptor (beta chain) has only a few counts. Its antigen is still unknown. As it was prepared, the TCRbeta library received unique molecular identifiers. TCRdb used MiXCR to reprocess the PCR reads, holding one entry per CDR3 protein. This table has about 980,000 distinct CDR3 sequences, less than 30% appearing once. The CDR3 has 16 amino acids. V dropped 1 base and J dropped 0; count of bases not matched to a gene: 6. The germline gives CDR1 MNHEY, CDR2 SVGAGI. These data are taken from a study of T-cell reconstitution after alpha-beta-depleted transplantation in children. Points from the study as a whole: By about two months after transplant, alpha-beta T cells reportedly arose from several hundred graft clones that had expanded. Day-60 TCRbeta diversity that was high in some patients was derived from surviving recipient T cells and thymic progenitors. Diversity and T-cell counts at one year after transplant derived mostly from new T cells.

The receptor's source is a boy under two years old who had a stem cell transplant for SCID, so the T cells may come from the graft donor. The material was PBMCs, mostly from graft donor cells, obtained 360 days after TCRalphabeta/CD19-depleted stem cell transplant. V and J are TRBV6-5 and TRBJ2-7, with 7 bases aligning to TRBD1. CDR3 DNA sequence: TGTGCCAGCAGTTACTTACAGGGGAAGGGCTCCTACGAGCAGTACTTC. It translates to CASSYLQGKGSYEQYF.